These 21 T cell receptor beta chains came from one sample sequenced in a study of shared clonotypes between healthy human individuals. Measured with immunoSEQ multiplex PCR; TCRdb has only the in-frame clones, and not every one. This table holds about 2,100,000 clones, 85% to 95% found once. CD45RO-negative, CCR7-selected cells formed the naive CD8 fraction, which excluded terminally differentiated effector memory CD45RA+ cells. Sequenced input: naive CD8+ T cells from PBMCs. Receptor source: a man between 18 and 29 years old in good health. Some clones in this sample may be carry-over from other donors' samples.

Comments on this clone: Other DNA variants within this sample encode the same CDR3. The chain is built from TRBV29-1 and TRBJ1-1; a weak D match, TRBD1 (6 bases). CDR1 is SQVTM and CDR2 is ANQGSEA in the germline V gene. The CDR3 sequence is 8 residues long. The V gene lost 5 bases and the J gene lost 14 bases, with 9 bases spanning the gap. CDR3 DNA sequence: TGCAGCGTTCCCGGGGGCTTCTTT. This sequence encodes CSVPGGFF.

This chain uses TRBV19 with TRBJ1-4, with 7 bases matching TRBD1. CDR3 size: 16 residues. CDR1 and CDR2 (germline): LNHDA, SQIVND (reference sequence). The V segment lost 5 bases and the J segment 0 bases; nucleotides outside the gene matches: 6. Here the CDR3 reads CASSAGTASTNEKLFF. In DNA, the CDR3 is TGTGCCAGTAGTGCCGGGACAGCCTCAACTAATGAAAAACTGTTTTTT.

The CDR3 sequence is CASSQARDSYQPQHF. The CDR3 coding sequence is TGTGCCAGCAGCCAAGCTCGGGACAGCTATCAGCCCCAGCATTTT. The rearrangement uses TRBV4-2 and TRBJ1-5; TRBD1 aligns across 7 bases. This CDR3 spans 15 amino acids. J was trimmed by 5 bases and V by 1 base; bases with no gene match: 5. The V gene's germline CDR1 is LGHNA and CDR2 YNFKEQ.

The chain combines TRBV28 with TRBJ1-5; 9 nucleotides line up with TRBD1. V shed 5 bases and J 6 bases; nucleotides not matched to a gene: 5. CDR1 and CDR2 from the germline V gene are MDHEN and SYDVKM. The CDR3 totals 14 residues. CDR3 region: CASSPGTGIQPQHF. The CDR3 region has the DNA TGTGCCAGCAGTCCAGGGACAGGGATTCAGCCCCAGCATTTT.

V gene TRBV9 combines with J gene TRBJ2-6; D remains ambiguous. The germline V gene encodes CDR1 SGDLS and CDR2 YYNGEE. V gave up 0 bases and J gave up 0 bases, with 7 bases separating them. The CDR3 contains 16 residues. CDR3 in DNA: TGTGCCAGCAGCGTAGAGGATTACTCTGGGGCCAACGTCCTGACTTTC. Protein: CASSVEDYSGANVLTF.

About this clone itself: A read error may account for a junction end that differs from germline. The V and J genes are TRBV4-2 and TRBJ2-5; possibly TRBD1 for D (6 bases). The CDR3 totals 15 residues. Germline V CDR1 and CDR2: LGHNA, YNFKEQ. CDR3 DNA: TGTGCCAGCAGCGAAGAGGCAGGGGTCCCAGAGACCCAGTACTTC. Translating it yields CASSEEAGVPETQYF.

The chain uses TRBV7-9 and TRBJ1-2, with D tentatively TRBD1 (5 bases). V was clipped by 4 bases and J by 6 bases, with 12 bases between them. The germline V gene has CDR1 SEHNR and CDR2 FQNEAQ (reference sequence). CDR3 length equals 13 residues. In nucleotides, the CDR3 is TGTGCCAGCAGCTCCGGGGGGGTGGATGGCTACACCTTC. This sequence encodes CASSSGGVDGYTF.

The chain joins TRBV7-9 to TRBJ2-3; D call uncertain. Trimming stripped 5 bases from V and 6 bases from J, with 12 bases between. Germline V lookup: CDR1 SEHNR, CDR2 FQNEAQ (reference sequence). This CDR3 comprises 13 residues. Written as DNA, the CDR3 is TGTGCCAGCAGCCTCCGGACCTCCGATACGCAGTATTTT. It specifies CASSLRTSDTQYF.

The chain combines TRBV5-6 with TRBJ1-4, with D perhaps matching TRBD1 (5 bases). V was pared by 0 bases and J by 3 bases, with 6 bases between. In germline, CDR1 is SGHDT, CDR2 YYEEEE. CDR3 length equals 14 residues. CDR3 sequence reads: CASSLGQSNEKLFF. The CDR3 bases are TGTGCCAGCAGCTTGGGACAGTCTAATGAAAAACTGTTTTTT.

The V and J genes are TRBV4-2 and TRBJ2-5; unclear D gene. The closer fit of TRBJ2-7 to the DNA end suggests the J call may be wrong. Germline assignment: CDR1 LGHNA and CDR2 YNFKEQ. The CDR3 consists of 11 residues. CDR3 nucleotide sequence: TGTGCCAGCAGCCAGGGTAACGAGCAGTACTTC. It yields the protein CASSQGNEQYF.

The sample holds one count of this clone. V usage is TRBV4-3 and J usage is TRBJ2-2, with 7 bases matching TRBD2. The CDR3 contains 15 residues. The V and J ends lost 1 base and 3 bases, in that order; junction bases with no gene match: 2. Germline lookup yields CDR1 LGHNA and CDR2 YSLEER. CDR3 nucleotides: TGCGCCAGCAGCCAAGGGACTAGACACACCGGGGAGCTGTTTTTT. As protein: CASSQGTRHTGELFF.

This clone was recorded a few times. This chain joins TRBV7-9 and TRBJ1-2, with 7 nucleotides matching TRBD1. The CDR3 runs to 13 residues. CDR1 is SEHNR and CDR2 is FQNEAQ in the germline V gene (reference sequence). J gave up 6 bases and V 3 bases, and 4 bases lay outside the gene matches. The CDR3 DNA is TGTGCCAGCAGCTTCCCAGGGGGGGATGGCTACACCTTC. It translates to CASSFPGGDGYTF.

The rearrangement joins TRBV4-1 to TRBJ1-1, with 7 nucleotides matching TRBD1. The V and J ends lost 1 base and 0 bases, in that order; junction bases with no gene match: 14. The germline V gene encodes CDR1 MGHRA and CDR2 YSYEKL. The CDR3 is made up of 19 amino acids. The CDR3 sequence: CASSQAPGQVDPMNTEAFF. As DNA, the CDR3 is TGCGCCAGCAGCCAAGCCCCCGGACAGGTGGACCCAATGAACACTGAAGCTTTCTTT.

The chain has TRBV6-1 and TRBJ2-7; TRBD2 matches 9 bases. Germline-derived CDR1 and CDR2 are MNHNS and SASEGT. With V trimmed by 1 base and J by 0 bases, 4 bases remained unmatched. This CDR3 region has 16 residues. CDR3 sequence reads: CASSEEKREDSYEQYF. The CDR3 region has the DNA TGTGCCAGCAGTGAAGAAAAGCGGGAGGACTCCTACGAGCAGTACTTC.

This chain uses TRBV7-2 with TRBJ2-7, with TRBD2 matching over 7 bases. CDR3 size: 15 residues. V shed 5 bases, J shed 2 bases, and the junction held 9 bases outside the gene matches. Per the germline V gene, CDR1 is SGHTA and CDR2 is FQGNSA. The DNA of the CDR3 is TGTGCCAGCAGCCCCTGGGCCAGCGGGGCCTACGAGCAGTACTTC. It specifies CASSPWASGAYEQYF. Variable domain in full (rest from reference TRBV7-2 and TRBJ2-7): GAGVSQSPSNKVTEKGKDVELRCDPISGHTALYWYRQSLGQGLEFLIYFQGNSAPDKSGLPSDRFSAERTGGSVSTLTIQRTQQEDSAVYLCASSPWASGAYEQYFGPGTRLTVT.

The gene calls are TRBV7-2 and TRBJ2-1; 12 nucleotides match TRBD1. V lost 1 base to trimming and J lost 6 bases; unmatched junction nucleotides: 7. This CDR3 has 17 residues. Germline CDR1 reads SGHTA; CDR2 reads FQGNSA. CDR3 sequence (DNA): TGTGCCAGCAGCTTAGATTGGGACAGGGGGCCCCTCAATGAGCAGTTCTTC. It encodes CASSLDWDRGPLNEQFF.

This chain uses TRBV19 with TRBJ2-2; 9 nucleotides line up with TRBD2. Germline assignment: CDR1 LNHDA and CDR2 SQIVND (reference sequence). V trimming: 3 bases; J trimming: 3 bases; junction bases outside the gene matches: 5. The CDR3 runs to 16 residues. The CDR3 spells CASSMPAGGYTGELFF. DNA for the CDR3: TGTGCCAGTAGTATGCCGGCGGGAGGGTACACCGGGGAGCTGTTTTTT.

With regard to this clone: Other DNA sequences in this sample translate to the same CDR3. The V gene is TRBV7-9, the J gene TRBJ2-1; D unresolved. Trimming cost V 1 base and J 7 bases, with 8 bases left between them. Germline CDR1 and CDR2: SEHNR and FQNEAQ (reference sequence). This CDR3 comprises 13 residues. The CDR3 loop is CASSLVLRNEQFF. The CDR3 nucleotides read TGTGCCAGCAGCTTAGTCCTGAGGAATGAGCAGTTCTTC.

The V and J genes are TRBV7-9 and TRBJ2-7, with D perhaps matching TRBD1 or TRBD2 (5 bases each). The CDR3 totals 13 residues. V was pared by 3 bases and J by 6 bases, with 12 bases between. CDR1 and CDR2 (germline): SEHNR, FQNEAQ (reference sequence). The CDR3 sequence: CASSFPLGVEQYF. CDR3 DNA: TGTGCCAGCAGCTTTCCCTTGGGGGTCGAGCAGTACTTC.

The chain uses TRBV7-6 and TRBJ2-1; possible D gene TRBD1, 7 bases. This CDR3 contains 13 residues. The germline V and J ends were trimmed by 5 bases and 9 bases, with 14 bases remaining between them. Germline V lookup: CDR1 SGHVS, CDR2 FNYEAQ. The CDR3 DNA sequence: TGTGCCAGCAGCCGAGACAGGGAGGCTGAGCAGTTCTTC. Translated: CASSRDREAEQFF. Variable domain in full (rest from reference TRBV7-6 and TRBJ2-1): GAGVSQSPRYKVTKRGQDVALRCDPISGHVSLYWYRQALGQGPEFLTYFNYEAQQDKSGLPNDRFSAERPEGSISTLTIQRTEQRDSAMYRCASSRDREAEQFFGPGTRLTVL.

V usage is TRBV27 and J usage is TRBJ2-1, with 11 bases that match TRBD2. Per germline, CDR1 MNHEY and CDR2 SMNVEV (reference sequence). The V and J ends lost 2 bases and 3 bases, in that order; junction bases with no gene match: 9. The CDR3 runs 18 residues. In DNA, the CDR3 is TGTGCCAGCAGTTTACCCAAAACTAGCGGGAGACTCTACAATGAGCAGTTCTTC. Protein product: CASSLPKTSGRLYNEQFF.